This TCR beta chain was sequenced for a study of cytomegalovirus exposure and HLA in healthy donors. Regarding the study as a whole: Three chains linked to CMV were shown in vitro to be specific for CMV antigens. A reported reduction in N-insertions relative to the roughly 710-donor mean was seen in an Asian-associated ancestry cluster in a later analysis. The listing of roughly 160 TCR beta chains classed them as cytomegalovirus-associated.

On this clone: What it recognizes is unknown.

V gave up 4 bases and J gave up 1 base; unmatched junction bases: 3. The CDR3 is 14 residues long. Germline V gene lookup returns CDR1 SGHRS and CDR2 YFSETQ. PCR employed 60 Vbeta and 13 Jbeta primers. Measured with immunoSEQ multiplex PCR; TCRdb has only the in-frame clones, and not every one. The table shows 90,000 to 100,000 clones, with 75% to 85% occurring only once. The gene calls are TRBV5-1 and TRBJ2-3, with 7 bases aligning to TRBD2. This TCR was sampled from a woman aged 40 to 50 in good health and CMV-seronegative. Sequencing used PBMCs. The CDR3 protein is CASSLGLGTDTQYF. The CDR3 bases are TGCGCCAGCAGCCTTGGACTAGGCACAGATACGCAGTATTTT.